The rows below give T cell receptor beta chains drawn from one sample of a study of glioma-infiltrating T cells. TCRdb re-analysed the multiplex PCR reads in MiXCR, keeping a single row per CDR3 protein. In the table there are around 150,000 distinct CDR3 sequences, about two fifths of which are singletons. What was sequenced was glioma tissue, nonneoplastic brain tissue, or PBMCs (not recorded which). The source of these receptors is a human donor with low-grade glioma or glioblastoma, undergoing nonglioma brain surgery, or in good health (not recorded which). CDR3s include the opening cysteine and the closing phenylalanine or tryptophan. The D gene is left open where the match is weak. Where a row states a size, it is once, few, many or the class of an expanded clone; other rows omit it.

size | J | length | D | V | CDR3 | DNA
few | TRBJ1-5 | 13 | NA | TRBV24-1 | CATSASDYQPQHF | TGTGCCACCAGTGCCTCGGACTATCAGCCCCAGCATTTT
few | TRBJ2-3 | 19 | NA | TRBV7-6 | CASSLEGRTDRGRTDTQYF | TGTGCCAGCAGCTTAGAGGGTCGAACGGACAGAGGGAGGACAGATACGCAGTATTTT
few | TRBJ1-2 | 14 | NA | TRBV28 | CASSPTTGLYGYTF | TGTGCCAGCAGCCCTACGACAGGCCTCTATGGCTACACCTTC
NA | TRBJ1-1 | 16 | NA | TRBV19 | CASSVGHFTLNTEAFF | TGTGCCAGTAGTGTCGGACACTTTACGTTGAACACTGAAGCTTTCTTT
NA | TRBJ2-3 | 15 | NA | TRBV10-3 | CASSVTPTLTDTQYF | TGTGCCAGCAGTGTCACACCTACTCTCACAGATACGCAGTATTTT
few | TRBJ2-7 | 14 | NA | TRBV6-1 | CASSESVYSYEQYF | TGTGCCAGCAGTGAAAGCGTTTACTCCTACGAGCAGTACTTC
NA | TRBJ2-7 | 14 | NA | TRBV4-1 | CASSRFRGPYEQYF | TGCGCCAGCAGCCGGTTCAGGGGCCCCTACGAGCAGTACTTC
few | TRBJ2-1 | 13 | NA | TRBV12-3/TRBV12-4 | CASSLQFADRQFF | TGTGCCAGCAGTTTACAGTTTGCAGACAGGCAGTTCTTC
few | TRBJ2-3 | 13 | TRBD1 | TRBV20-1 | CSAVIGGPDTQYF | TGCAGTGCCGTCATAGGGGGCCCCGATACGCAGTATTTT
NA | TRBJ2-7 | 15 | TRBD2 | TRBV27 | CASSLSGGGNYEQYF | TGTGCCAGCAGTTTATCTGGCGGGGGAAACTACGAGCAGTACTTC
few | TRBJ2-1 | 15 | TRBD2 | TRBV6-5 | CATLRLAGEVNEQFF | TGTGCCACCCTGAGACTAGCGGGGGAAGTCAATGAGCAGTTCTTC
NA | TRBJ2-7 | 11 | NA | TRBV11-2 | CASSQSHEQYF | TGTGCCAGCAGCCAATCCCACGAGCAGTACTTC
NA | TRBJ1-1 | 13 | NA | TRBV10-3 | CAIRETGNTEAFF | TGTGCCATCAGGGAGACAGGGAACACTGAAGCTTTCTTT
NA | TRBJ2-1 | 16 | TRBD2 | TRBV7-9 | CASSSGLAGPYNEQFF | TGTGCCAGCAGCTCGGGACTAGCGGGACCCTACAATGAGCAGTTCTTC
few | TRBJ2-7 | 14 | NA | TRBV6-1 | CASSGRRAAYEQYF | TGTGCCAGCAGTGGTCGGAGGGCGGCCTACGAGCAGTACTTC
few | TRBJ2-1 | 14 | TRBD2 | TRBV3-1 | CASSRGTTHNEQFF | TGTGCCAGCAGCCGTGGGACTACGCACAATGAGCAGTTCTTC
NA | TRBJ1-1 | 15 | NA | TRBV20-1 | CSALRGHIRDTEAFF | TGCAGTGCTCTCCGGGGCCATATTAGGGACACTGAAGCTTTCTTT
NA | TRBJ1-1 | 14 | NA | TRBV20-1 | CSAASGGADTEAFF | TGCAGTGCTGCTTCTGGGGGGGCGGACACTGAAGCTTTCTTT
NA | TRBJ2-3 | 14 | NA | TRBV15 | CATSSDLWGDTQYF | TGTGCCACCAGCAGCGACCTCTGGGGAGATACGCAGTATTTT
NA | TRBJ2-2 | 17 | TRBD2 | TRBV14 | CASSQAMRGRASGELFF | TGTGCCAGCAGCCAAGCCATGCGAGGGAGGGCCTCCGGGGAGCTGTTTTTT
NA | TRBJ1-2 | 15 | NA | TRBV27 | CASSFSGWTNYGYTF | TGTGCCAGCAGTTTTTCAGGGTGGACTAACTATGGCTACACCTTC
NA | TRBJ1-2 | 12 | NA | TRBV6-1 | CASSSVDYGYTF | TGTGCCAGCAGTTCAGTGGACTATGGCTACACCTTC
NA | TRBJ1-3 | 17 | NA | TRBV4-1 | CASSQVGGRSAGNTIYF | TGCGCCAGCAGCCAAGTCGGGGGTCGGAGTGCTGGAAACACCATATATTTT
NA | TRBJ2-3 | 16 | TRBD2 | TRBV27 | CASHLITGGATDTQYF | TGTGCCAGCCATCTAATAACGGGAGGGGCGACAGATACGCAGTATTTT
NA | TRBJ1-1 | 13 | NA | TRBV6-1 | CASRSVRYTEAFF | TGTGCCAGCCGATCCGTCCGTTACACTGAAGCTTTCTTT
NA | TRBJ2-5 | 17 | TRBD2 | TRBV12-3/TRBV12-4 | CASSYSYSGRTGETQYF | TGTGCCAGCAGTTATTCCTATAGCGGGAGGACAGGGGAGACCCAGTACTTC
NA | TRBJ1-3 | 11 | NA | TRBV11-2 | CASSSTNTIYF | TGTGCCAGCAGCTCCACAAACACCATATATTTT
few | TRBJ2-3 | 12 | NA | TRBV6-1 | CATKRGEDTQYF | TGTGCCACAAAAAGGGGGGAAGATACGCAGTATTTT
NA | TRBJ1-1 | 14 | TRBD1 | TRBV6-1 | CASNTDRVNTEAFF | TGTGCCAGCAACACGGACAGGGTAAACACTGAAGCTTTCTTT
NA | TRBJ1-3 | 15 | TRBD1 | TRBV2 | CASSLQGPQGNTIYF | TGTGCCAGCAGCCTACAGGGGCCACAGGGAAACACCATATATTTT
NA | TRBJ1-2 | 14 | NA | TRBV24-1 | CATSDSRERLGYTF | TGTGCCACCAGTGATTCAAGGGAGAGACTTGGCTACACCTTC
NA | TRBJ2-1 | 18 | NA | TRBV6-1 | CASSSARSSATSYNEQFF | TGTGCCAGCAGCTCCGCCCGCTCTAGCGCAACCTCCTACAATGAGCAGTTCTTC
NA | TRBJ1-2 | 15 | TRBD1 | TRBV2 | CASRTGGVINYGYTF | TGTGCCAGCCGGACAGGGGGTGTTATTAACTATGGCTACACCTTC
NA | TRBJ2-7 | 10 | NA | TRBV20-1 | CSASHVEQYF | TGCAGTGCTAGTCATGTCGAGCAGTACTTC
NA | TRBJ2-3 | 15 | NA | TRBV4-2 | CASSLDGASTDTQYF | TGTGCCAGCAGCTTAGACGGGGCTAGCACAGATACGCAGTATTTT
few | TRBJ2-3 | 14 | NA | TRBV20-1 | CSAQLPTSTDTQYF | TGCAGTGCCCAACTCCCTACTAGCACAGATACGCAGTATTTT
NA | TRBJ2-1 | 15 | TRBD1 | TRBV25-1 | CASGSTGQGSNEQFF | TGTGCCAGCGGATCCACGGGACAGGGCTCGAATGAGCAGTTCTTC
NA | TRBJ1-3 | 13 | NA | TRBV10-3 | CAIRELADGTIYF | TGTGCCATCAGGGAGCTAGCAGACGGCACCATATATTTT
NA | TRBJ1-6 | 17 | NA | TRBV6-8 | CASSPQSGQGYNSPLHF | TGTGCCAGCAGCCCTCAATCGGGGCAGGGTTATAATTCACCCCTCCACTTT
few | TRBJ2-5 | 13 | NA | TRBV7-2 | CASSRDFQETQYF | TGTGCCAGCAGCAGGGACTTCCAAGAGACCCAGTACTTC
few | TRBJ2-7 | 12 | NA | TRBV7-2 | CASSPTNYEQYF | TGTGCCAGCAGTCCTACTAACTACGAGCAGTACTTC
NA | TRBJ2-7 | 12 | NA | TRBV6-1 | CAAGGSPYEQYF | TGTGCCGCGGGCGGCTCTCCCTACGAGCAGTACTTC
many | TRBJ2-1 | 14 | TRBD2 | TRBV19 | CASNSGPVSDEQFF | TGTGCCAGTAATAGCGGGCCCGTGAGCGATGAGCAGTTCTTC
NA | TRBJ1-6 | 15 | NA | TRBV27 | CASSLSGGYNSPLHF | TGTGCCAGCAGTTTATCCGGAGGGTATAATTCACCCCTCCACTTT
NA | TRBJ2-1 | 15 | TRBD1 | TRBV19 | CASSINRDRGNEQFF | TGTGCCAGTAGTATCAACCGGGACAGGGGAAATGAGCAGTTCTTC
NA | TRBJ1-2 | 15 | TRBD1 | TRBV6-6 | CASSYARTGRQGYTF | TGTGCCAGCAGTTACGCCAGGACAGGGAGACAAGGCTACACCTTC
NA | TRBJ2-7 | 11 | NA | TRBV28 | CASGETYEQYF | TGTGCCAGCGGCGAGACCTACGAGCAGTACTTC
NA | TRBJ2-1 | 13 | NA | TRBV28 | CASSFPDGRKQFF | TGTGCCAGCAGTTTTCCGGACGGGCGCAAGCAGTTCTTC
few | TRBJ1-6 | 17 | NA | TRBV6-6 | CASSYGGRPSYNSPLHF | TGTGCCAGCAGTTACGGGGGGCGTCCCTCCTATAATTCACCCCTCCACTTT
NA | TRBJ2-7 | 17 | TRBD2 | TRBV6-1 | CASSPLPTSGGTYEQYF | TGTGCCAGCAGCCCACTCCCGACTAGCGGGGGCACCTACGAGCAGTACTTC
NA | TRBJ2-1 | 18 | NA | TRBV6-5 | CASSRIPGNVVVTDEQFF | TGTGCCAGCAGTAGGATACCTGGGAATGTGGTTGTAACGGATGAGCAGTTCTTC
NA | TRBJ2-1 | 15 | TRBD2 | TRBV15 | CATSRDNAGGSEQFF | TGTGCCACCAGCAGAGATAATGCGGGGGGCAGTGAGCAGTTCTTC